The 12 T cell receptor beta chains reported below all come from one sample, sequenced in a study of blood T cell repertoires in COVID-19. Method: immunoSEQ multiplex PCR; TCRdb's copy keeps in-frame clones and lacks some. The sample records 80,000 or so clones, 80% to 90% being singletons. The sequenced material came from peripheral blood. These receptors all stem from a man aged 60 to 75 with COVID-19, enrolled during active disease.

V is TRBV18 and J is TRBJ1-6; maybe TRBD1 (6 bases). V was clipped by 2 bases and J by 7 bases, with 6 bases between them. This CDR3 has 13 amino acids. Germline CDR1 and CDR2: KGHSH and LQKENI. CDR3 loop: CASSPGGNSPLHF. For the CDR3, the DNA is TGTGCCAGCTCACCAGGGGGCAATTCACCCCTCCACTTT.

The CDR3 is CASSPGGGYTF. The CDR3 bases are TGTGCCAGCTCACCAGGGGGCGGCTACACCTTC. The chain carries TRBV18 and TRBJ1-2, with a possible D match to TRBD1 (6 bases). Germline CDR1 and CDR2: KGHSH and LQKENI. The CDR3 is 11 residues long. V lost 2 bases to trimming and J lost 8 bases, with 6 bases between them.

This clone was detected a few times. The gene calls are TRBV5-6 and TRBJ2-5; 7 bases are shared with TRBD2. Per germline, CDR1 SGHDT and CDR2 YYEEEE. The CDR3 spans 14 residues. V was pared by 4 bases and J by 0 bases, with 3 bases of the junction left unmatched. The CDR3 region is CASSVRENQETQYF. CDR3 in DNA: TGTGCCAGCAGCGTGCGGGAGAACCAAGAGACCCAGTACTTC.

The rearrangement joins TRBV28 to TRBJ1-5; 8 bases match TRBD1. The CDR3 length is 14 residues. The J segment lost 6 bases and the V segment lost 5 bases, leaving 6 bases of the junction unmatched. The V gene's germline CDR1 is MDHEN and CDR2 SYDVKM. CDR3 sequence (DNA): TGTGCCAGCAGTGAACAGGGGGTTTTTCAGCCCCAGCATTTT. It yields the protein CASSEQGVFQPQHF. The full variable domain, completed using reference TRBV28 and TRBJ1-5, is DVKVTQSSRYLVKRTGEKVFLECVQDMDHENMFWYRQDPGLGLRLIYFSYDVKMKEKGDIPEGYSVSREKKERFSLILESASTNQTSMYLCASSEQGVFQPQHFGDGTRLSIL.

The gene calls are TRBV5-4 and TRBJ2-1, with 8 positions matching TRBD2. CDR1 and CDR2 (germline): SGHNT, YYREEE (reference sequence). The CDR3 sequence is 17 residues long. V lost 3 bases to trimming and J lost 6 bases; unmatched junction nucleotides: 14. This CDR3 reads CASSSPTGTRSPNEQFF. The CDR3, as DNA: TGTGCCAGCAGCTCACCAACCGGGACTAGATCTCCCAATGAGCAGTTCTTC.

V is TRBV3-1 (or the pseudogene TRBV3-2) and J is TRBJ1-5; D call uncertain. The CDR3 covers 15 residues. Trimming removed 1 base at V and 6 bases at J, with 13 bases between. CDR1 LGHDT and CDR2 YNNKEL come from the germline V gene (reference sequence). The CDR3 protein is CASSQGGSVGQPQHF. Written as DNA, the CDR3 is TGTGCCAGCAGCCAAGGAGGAAGTGTCGGTCAGCCCCAGCATTTT.

CDR3 DNA: TGCGCCAGCAGCTGGGAAGGTGTAGGGGGCACAGATACGCAGTATTTT. This codes for CASSWEGVGGTDTQYF. This chain uses TRBV5-1 with TRBJ2-3; a possible D gene is TRBD1 (5 bases). Trimming pared 3 bases from V and 1 base from J, leaving 15 bases between. The CDR3 loop spans 16 amino acids. Germline values: CDR1 SGHRS, CDR2 YFSETQ. Looking up the rest from reference TRBV5-1 and TRBJ2-3 gives the full variable domain: KAGVTQTPRYLIKTRGQQVTLSCSPISGHRSVSWYQQTPGQGLQFLFEYFSETQRNKGNFPGRFSGRQFSNSRSEMNVSTLELGDSALYLCASSWEGVGGTDTQYFGPGTRLTVL.

The rearrangement joins TRBV4-1 to TRBJ2-1; D possibly corresponds to TRBD2 (5 bases). Germline V gene sequence: CDR1 MGHRA, CDR2 YSYEKL. Trimming cost V 1 base and J 9 bases, with 10 bases left between them. This CDR3 spans 13 amino acids. The CDR3 nucleotides read TGCGCCAGCAGCCAAGTAAGCGAGGGTGAGCAGTTCTTC. Its translation: CASSQVSEGEQFF.

This clone was seen only a few times. The chain uses TRBV13 and TRBJ2-2; TRBD2 aligns across 13 bases. V was clipped by 5 bases and J by 5 bases; unmatched bases: 11. Per the germline V gene, CDR1 is PRHDT and CDR2 is FYEKMQ (reference sequence). This CDR3 spans 18 amino acids. The CDR3 bases are TGTGCCAGCAGCCGCGGGACTAGCGGGACAGCAGGGACCGGGGAGCTGTTTTTT. Its translation: CASSRGTSGTAGTGELFF.

This clone occurred once. V and J are TRBV7-3 and TRBJ2-1; 7 nucleotides line up with TRBD1. The germline V gene encodes CDR1 SGHTA and CDR2 FQGTGA. V dropped 3 bases and J dropped 7; count of bases not matched to a gene: 3. The CDR3 is made up of 13 amino acids. CDR3 in DNA: TGTGCCAGCAGCTTGACAGGGTTGAATGAGCAGTTCTTC. Residues: CASSLTGLNEQFF.

In nucleotides, the CDR3 is TGTGCCAGCAGTTTTGAGGGGGCCGGTGGAAACACCATATATTTT. It is translated as CASSFEGAGGNTIYF. The V call is TRBV28, the J call TRBJ1-3; TRBD1 matches at 7 bases. The CDR3 covers 15 residues. V lost 3 bases, J lost 3 bases, and 5 bases stayed unmatched. Looked up from germline, CDR1 is MDHEN and CDR2 is SYDVKM.

V gene TRBV6-6 combines with J gene TRBJ2-1, with TRBD1 matching 8 bases. The CDR3 consists of 15 residues. V shed 5 bases, J shed 2 bases, and the junction held 5 bases outside the gene matches. Germline V lookup: CDR1 MNHNY, CDR2 SVGAGI (reference sequence). In nucleotides, the CDR3 is TGTGCCAGCAGTCAGACAGGGGACACCTACAATGAGCAGTTCTTC. This codes for CASSQTGDTYNEQFF.